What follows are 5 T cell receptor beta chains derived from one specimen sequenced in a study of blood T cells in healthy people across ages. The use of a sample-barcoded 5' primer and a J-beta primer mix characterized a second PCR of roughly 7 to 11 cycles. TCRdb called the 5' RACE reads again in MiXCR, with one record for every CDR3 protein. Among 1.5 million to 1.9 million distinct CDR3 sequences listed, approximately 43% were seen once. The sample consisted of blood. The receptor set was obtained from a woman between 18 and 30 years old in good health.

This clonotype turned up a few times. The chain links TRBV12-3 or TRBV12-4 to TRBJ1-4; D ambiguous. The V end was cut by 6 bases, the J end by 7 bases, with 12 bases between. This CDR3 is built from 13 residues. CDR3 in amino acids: CASRRGRGEKLFF. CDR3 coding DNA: TGTGCCAGCAGAAGAGGACGGGGTGAAAAACTGTTTTTT.

The CDR3 sequence: CASSLGQGNDEQYF. The CDR3 DNA is TGTGCCAGCAGTTTAGGACAGGGTAACGACGAGCAGTACTTC. V usage is TRBV28 and J usage is TRBJ2-7, with 8 nucleotides matching TRBD1. The germline CDR1 and CDR2 sequences are MDHEN and SYDVKM. With 2 bases clipped from V and 5 bases from J, the junction kept 5 bases outside the gene matches. The CDR3 is 14 amino acids.

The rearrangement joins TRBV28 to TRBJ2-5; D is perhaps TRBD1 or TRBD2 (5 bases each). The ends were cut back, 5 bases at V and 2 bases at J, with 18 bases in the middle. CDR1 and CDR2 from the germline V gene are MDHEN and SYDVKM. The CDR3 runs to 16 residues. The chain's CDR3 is CASSPNPGRAQETQYF. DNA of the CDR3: TGTGCCAGCAGTCCCAATCCGGGACGGGCTCAAGAGACCCAGTACTTC.

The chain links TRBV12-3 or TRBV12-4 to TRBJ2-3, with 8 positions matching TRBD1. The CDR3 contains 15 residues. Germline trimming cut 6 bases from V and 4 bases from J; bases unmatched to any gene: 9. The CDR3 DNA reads TGTGCCAGCAGCTCGGACAGGGAGACCGCAGATACGCAGTATTTT. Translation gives CASSSDRETADTQYF.

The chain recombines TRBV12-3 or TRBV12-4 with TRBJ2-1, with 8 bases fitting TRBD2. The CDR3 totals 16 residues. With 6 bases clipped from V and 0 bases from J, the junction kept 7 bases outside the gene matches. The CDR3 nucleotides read TGTGCCAGCAGATCCAGCGGGGGTAGCTCCTACAATGAGCAGTTCTTC. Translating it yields CASRSSGGSSYNEQFF.